This T cell receptor beta chain is drawn from a study of shared clonotypes between healthy human individuals. Whole-study results and caveats: Relative to memory subsets, naive subsets generally showed larger estimated richness. The study found approximately 5% of naive CD4 clonotypes shared across four donors.

Of note for this clone: The antigen remains undetermined.

The method was immunoSEQ multiplex PCR; TCRdb's version includes in-frame clones alone and lacks a portion of them. The sample includes roughly 2,000,000 clones, less than 95% of them seen just once. Cells designated naive CD8 were CD45RO-negative and were positively selected for CCR7, with terminally differentiated effector memory CD45RA+ cells excluded. Looked up from germline, CDR1 is GTSNPN and CDR2 is SVGIG (reference sequence). V shed 2 bases, J shed 11 bases, and the junction held 18 bases outside the gene matches. The CDR3 is made up of 16 amino acids. The chain is built from TRBV30 and TRBJ2-5, with 9 nucleotides matching TRBD1. Sequenced input: naive CD8+ T cells sorted from blood. This TCR was recovered from a man between 18 and 29 years old in good health. CDR3 amino acids: CAWSPTFGTGPAEQYF. In DNA form, the CDR3 reads TGTGCCTGGAGTCCCACCTTCGGGACAGGGCCAGCAGAGCAGTACTTC.